A selection of T cell receptor beta chains follows, all from one sample in a study of Tregs in tolerant kidney transplant recipients. Some clones are missing from TCRdb's copy, which holds only in-frame ones; the method was immunoSEQ multiplex PCR. The table includes about 110,000 clones, around 90% detected once. The specimen was CD4+ T cells from blood, collected before the transplant. These receptors were taken from a human donor who received a combined kidney and bone marrow transplant. The CDR3 runs from the conserved cysteine through the conserved F or W. A D gene is named only where the DNA matches it firmly. Size is omitted from some rows. Given values are once, few, many or a class for expanded clones.

TRBV15	.	14	.	TRBJ1-1	CATSRAISGPEAFF	TGTGCCACCAGCAGAGCCATTTCGGGTCCTGAAGCTTTCTTT
TRBV2	.	14	.	TRBJ2-1	CASRKDTNPNEQFF	TGTGCCAGCCGAAAGGACACGAACCCGAATGAGCAGTTCTTC
TRBV14	TRBD2	17	.	TRBJ2-3	CASSQDLRRGSTDTQYF	TGTGCCAGCAGCCAAGATCTGAGGCGGGGGAGCACAGATACGCAGTATTTT
TRBV6-5	.	14	.	TRBJ1-1	CASSSSWQGTEAFF	TGTGCCAGCAGTTCCTCCTGGCAGGGTACCGAAGCTTTCTTT
TRBV28	TRBD1	17	.	TRBJ1-4	CASTNTRDREGDEKLFF	TGTGCCAGCACCAATACCCGGGACAGGGAAGGGGATGAAAAACTGTTTTTT
TRBV6-1	.	15	.	TRBJ2-2	CASSPGGPGTGELFF	TGTGCCAGCAGTCCCGGGGGGCCTGGAACCGGGGAGCTGTTTTTT
TRBV23-1	TRBD2	17	.	TRBJ2-1	CASSLRRGGVSYNEQFF	TGCGCCAGCAGTTTGCGTAGGGGAGGGGTCTCCTACAATGAGCAGTTCTTC
TRBV11-2	.	12	.	TRBJ2-7	CASSSGIYEQYF	TGTGCCAGCAGCTCCGGGATCTACGAGCAGTACTTC
TRBV7-9	.	16	.	TRBJ1-3	CASSLVQDAFGNTIYF	TGTGCCAGCAGCTTAGTACAGGACGCCTTTGGAAACACCATATATTTT
TRBV7-6	.	15	.	TRBJ1-4	CASSLATGSNEKLFF	TGTGCCAGCAGCTTAGCGACGGGGAGTAATGAAAAACTGTTTTTT
TRBV7-6	.	15	.	TRBJ1-2	CASSLGGAENYGYTF	TGTGCCAGCAGCTTAGGTGGGGCAGAGAACTATGGCTACACCTTC
TRBV7-2	.	11	.	TRBJ2-5	CASSSRETQYF	TGTGCCAGCAGCTCCCGAGAGACCCAGTACTTC
TRBV13	TRBD2	18	.	TRBJ2-4	CASSLRLAGGLAKNIQYF	TGTGCCAGCAGCTTAAGGCTAGCGGGGGGTCTAGCCAAAAACATTCAGTACTTC
TRBV28	TRBD1	16	.	TRBJ1-5	CASSLRVGTGGQPQHF	TGTGCCAGCAGTTTACGGGTCGGCACAGGGGGCCAGCCCCAGCATTTT
TRBV5-4	.	16	.	TRBJ1-1	CASKNRATSSNTEAFF	TGTGCCAGCAAGAACAGGGCGACCTCCTCGAACACTGAAGCTTTCTTT
TRBV6-1	TRBD2	16	.	TRBJ2-3	CASSEGLAGAQDTQYF	TGTGCCAGCAGTGAAGGGCTAGCGGGGGCCCAAGATACGCAGTATTTT
TRBV5-4	TRBD2	14	.	TRBJ2-7	CASSLNGRLNEQYF	TGTGCCAGCAGCTTGAACGGGAGGCTCAACGAGCAGTACTTC
TRBV29-1	TRBD2	15	.	TRBJ2-7	CSVEVVGGATYEQYF	TGCAGCGTTGAAGTGGTGGGAGGGGCTACCTACGAGCAGTACTTC
TRBV6-1	.	13	.	TRBJ2-3	CASGTWGTDTQYF	TGTGCCAGCGGGACATGGGGGACAGATACGCAGTATTTT
TRBV4-3	TRBD2	17	.	TRBJ2-1	CASSQDHPSGTYNEQFF	TGCGCCAGCAGCCAAGATCATCCTAGCGGGACCTACAATGAGCAGTTCTTC
TRBV7-2	.	15	.	TRBJ2-3	CASSLEGGRVDTQYF	TGTGCCAGCAGCTTAGAGGGGGGGCGGGTAGATACGCAGTATTTT
TRBV21-1	.	21	.	TRBJ2-3	CASSKDTSGTGLLTSTDTQYF	TGTGCCAGCAGCAAAGACACCTCCGGGACAGGGTTGTTAACTAGCACAGATACGCAGTATTTT
TRBV5-1	.	14	few	TRBJ1-6	CASSLRGGNSPLHF	TGCGCCAGCAGCCTCCGGGGGGGGAATTCACCCCTCCACTTT
TRBV28	.	12	.	TRBJ2-7	CASSLRGNEQYF	TGTGCCAGCAGTTTAAGGGGTAACGAGCAGTACTTC
TRBV9	TRBD2	16	.	TRBJ2-7	CASSAGLGREGYEQYF	TGTGCCAGCAGCGCAGGACTAGGGCGGGAGGGCTACGAGCAGTACTTC
TRBV7-9	.	13	.	TRBJ2-7	CASSSAGPLEQYF	TGTGCCAGCAGCTCGGCGGGGCCCCTGGAGCAGTACTTC
TRBV6-5	TRBD1	15	.	TRBJ1-6	CASRLNRDRNSPLHF	TGTGCCAGCAGACTGAACCGGGACAGGAATTCACCCCTCCACTTT
TRBV7-9	.	12	.	TRBJ1-2	CASSLVAYGYTF	TGTGCCAGCAGCTTAGTGGCCTATGGCTACACCTTC
TRBV19	TRBD2	16	.	TRBJ2-3	CASSRLAGGATDTQYF	TGTGCCAGTAGTCGACTAGCGGGGGGGGCCACAGATACGCAGTATTTT
TRBV5-1	.	14	.	TRBJ2-1	CASSLETEYNEQFF	TGCGCCAGCAGCTTAGAGACAGAATACAATGAGCAGTTCTTC
TRBV10-3	.	13	.	TRBJ1-2	CATHRTADNGYTF	TGTGCCACCCACAGGACAGCAGATAATGGCTACACCTTC
TRBV5-6	.	14	.	TRBJ2-3	CASSLIFNTDTQYF	TGTGCCAGCAGCCTAATATTCAACACAGATACGCAGTATTTT
TRBV11-2	TRBD2	13	few	TRBJ2-4	CASSPGLVDIQYF	TGTGCCAGCAGCCCCGGACTAGTTGACATTCAGTACTTC
TRBV18	.	15	.	TRBJ2-2	CASSPPHRVSGELFF	TGTGCCAGCTCACCACCCCACAGGGTGTCCGGGGAGCTGTTTTTT
TRBV5-1	TRBD1	16	.	TRBJ1-2	CASSLPGTDYNYGYTF	TGCGCCAGCAGCTTGCCCGGGACAGATTATAACTATGGCTACACCTTC
TRBV18	.	12	.	TRBJ1-1	CASSPGSPEAFF	TGTGCCAGCTCACCCGGGAGTCCTGAAGCTTTCTTT
TRBV5-5	.	14	.	TRBJ2-7	CASSLVPGVDEQYF	TGTGCCAGCAGCTTGGTCCCGGGGGTGGACGAGCAGTACTTC
TRBV2	.	16	.	TRBJ1-2	CASSEGALVRDYGYTF	TGTGCCAGCAGTGAAGGGGCCCTGGTGAGGGACTATGGCTACACCTTC
TRBV7-2	.	14	.	TRBJ2-1	CASSLAPANNEQFF	TGTGCCAGCAGCTTAGCCCCAGCGAACAATGAGCAGTTCTTC
TRBV28	TRBD1	15	.	TRBJ1-1	CASSFQGARSTEAFF	TGTGCCAGCAGTTTCCAGGGGGCGCGGAGCACTGAAGCTTTCTTT
TRBV7-2	TRBD1	15	.	TRBJ2-7	CASSQGQGGLYEQYF	TGTGCCAGCAGCCAAGGACAGGGCGGATTATACGAGCAGTACTTC
TRBV7-6	TRBD2	15	once	TRBJ2-1	CASSASGRDYNEQFF	TGTGCCAGCAGCGCGAGCGGGAGGGACTACAATGAGCAGTTCTTC
TRBV19	TRBD2	14	.	TRBJ2-1	CASRTSGVYNEQFF	TGTGCCAGTCGCACTAGCGGGGTATACAATGAGCAGTTCTTC
TRBV7-6	.	15	.	TRBJ2-1	CASSLGGEPYNEQFF	TGTGCCAGCAGCTTAGGGGGGGAACCCTACAATGAGCAGTTCTTC
TRBV5-1	.	14	.	TRBJ1-2	CASSLYGGAYGYTF	TGCGCCAGCAGCTTGTACGGGGGTGCCTATGGCTACACCTTC
TRBV5-1	.	14	.	TRBJ1-1	CASSSGDPVTEAFF	TGCGCCAGCAGTTCGGGTGATCCCGTAACTGAAGCTTTCTTT